Many counts were recorded for the clone carrying this T cell receptor beta chain. Its antigen is still unknown. Regions amplified from RNA transcripts were the TCR beta CDR3 regions. Carried out on the TCR CDR3, a first-round RT-PCR used the HTBI primer set. TCRdb reanalysed the multiplex PCR reads using MiXCR and keeps one entry per CDR3 protein. The sample lists fewer than 600,000 distinct CDR3 sequences; 12% to 15% were seen once. These data come from a study of T cells in Graves' hyperthyroidism and ophthalmopathy. Study findings and constraints: Blood also held most thyroid clonotypes expanded beyond 0.001.

Hyperthyroidism of Graves' type that showed no ophthalmopathy progression within 18 months was stable. It was around 11 ml of fresh peripheral blood that supplied the PBMCs. The CDR3 spans 15 residues. V lost 3 bases, J lost 5 bases, and 7 bases stayed unmatched. The rearrangement links TRBV12-3 or TRBV12-4 to TRBJ2-5, with TRBD2 matching over 9 bases. This TCR derives from a woman in her 40s with Graves' hyperthyroidism. What was sequenced was blood. The CDR3 here is CASSLGAGGYETQYF. CDR3 sequence (DNA): TGTGCCAGCAGTTTGGGTGCGGGAGGGTATGAGACCCAGTACTTC.